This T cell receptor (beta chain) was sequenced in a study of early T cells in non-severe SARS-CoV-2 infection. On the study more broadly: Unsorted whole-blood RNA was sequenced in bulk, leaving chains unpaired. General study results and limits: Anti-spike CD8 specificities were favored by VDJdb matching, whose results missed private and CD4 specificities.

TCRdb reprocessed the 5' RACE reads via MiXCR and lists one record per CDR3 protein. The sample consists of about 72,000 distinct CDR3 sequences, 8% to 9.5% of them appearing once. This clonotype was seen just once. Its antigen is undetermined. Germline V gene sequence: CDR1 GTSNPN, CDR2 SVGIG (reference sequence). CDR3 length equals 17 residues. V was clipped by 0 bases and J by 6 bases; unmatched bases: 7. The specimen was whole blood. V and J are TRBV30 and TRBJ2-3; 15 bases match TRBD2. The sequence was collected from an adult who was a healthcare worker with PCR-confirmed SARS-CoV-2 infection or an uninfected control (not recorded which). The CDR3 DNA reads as TGTGCCTGGAGTGTACAAGTGGGGACTAGCGGGAGGGATACGCAGTATTTT. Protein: CAWSVQVGTSGRDTQYF. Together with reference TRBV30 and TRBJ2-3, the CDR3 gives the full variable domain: SQTIHQWPATLVQPVGSPLSLECTVEGTSNPNLYWYRQAAGRGLQLLFYSVGIGQISSEVPQNLSASRPQDRQFILSSKKLLLSDSGFYLCAWSVQVGTSGRDTQYFGPGTRLTVL.